The clone carrying this T cell receptor beta chain turned up a few times. Its antigen remains unidentified. This sample stems from a study of T cells in Graves' hyperthyroidism and ophthalmopathy. Study in general: Peripheral blood was obtained at initial diagnosis, preceding any treatment.

Diagnoses were established using clinical symptoms, serum thyroxine and TRAb, thyroid ultrasound and orbital computed tomography. The source of the PBMCs was over 8.5 ml of fresh peripheral blood. With 0 bases clipped from V and 4 bases from J, the junction kept 3 bases outside the gene matches. This CDR3 is 15 amino acids long. Germline V gene sequence: CDR1 LNHNV, CDR2 YYDKDF (reference sequence). Overall study results and limits: Ophthalmopathy was model-predicted a median around 6.7 months pre-onset.

Using RNA transcripts as the source, TCR beta CDR3 regions were amplified. The HTBI set primed first-round TCR CDR3 RT-PCR. TCRdb ran MiXCR on the multiplex PCR reads and lists one entry per CDR3 protein. The sample has 500,000 to 600,000 distinct CDR3 sequences, approximately 16% seen once. The sample taken for sequencing was blood. The clonotype was recovered from a woman younger than 35 with Graves' hyperthyroidism. The chain recombines TRBV15 with TRBJ2-7, with 10 bases that match TRBD1. The CDR3 is CATSREGQGRYEQYF. CDR3 sequence (DNA): TGTGCCACCAGCAGAGAGGGACAGGGGAGATACGAGCAGTACTTC.